The TCR beta chain described here comes from a study of cytomegalovirus exposure and HLA in healthy donors. Sequenced by immunoSEQ multiplex PCR; TCRdb stores in-frame clones only, minus some. Here the sample spans some 110,000 clones, about 82% being singletons. There are 13 residues in the CDR3. Trimming took 8 bases from V and 0 from J, leaving 9 bases between them. Germline lookup yields CDR1 ENHRY and CDR2 SYGVKD. The receptor was isolated from a man younger than 35 in good health and CMV-seronegative. Sequencing was done on a sample of PBMCs. The gene calls are TRBV10-3 and TRBJ2-3; tentative D call: TRBD1 (6 bases). The CDR3 nucleotides are TGTGCCATCGGGGACACGAGCACAGATACGCAGTATTTT. Protein product: CAIGDTSTDTQYF.